What follows are 30 T cell receptor beta chains derived from one specimen sequenced in a study of spatial heterogeneity in lung cancer. Study results and limitations: Counts of expanded alpha and beta TCRs within tumors tracked the tumor nonsynonymous mutation count.

These receptors have no known antigen. The time point was: sample taken at primary tumor resection. MiXCR, applied by TCRdb to the 5' RACE reads, yields one record per CDR3 protein. The sample carries 14,000 or so distinct CDR3 sequences, approximately 4.8% recorded once. The sequenced sample was lung tumor tissue, obtained at surgery. The receptors shown here come from a female donor with early-stage non-small cell lung cancer.

In this sample, this clonotype turned up many times. With the library built for alpha chains, this beta chain is off target and its frequency is not meaningful. The rearrangement joins TRBV3-1 to TRBJ2-3, with 8 nucleotides matching TRBD1. The germline V gene has CDR1 LGHDT and CDR2 YNNKEL (reference sequence). The CDR3 contains 17 residues. Losses at the gene ends were 1 base for V and 2 bases for J; bases not matched to a gene: 8. CDR3 in amino acids: CASSQGLTGGFTDTQYF. CDR3 bases: TGTGCCAGCAGCCAAGGGCTAACAGGGGGATTCACAGATACGCAGTATTTT.

This clonotype was seen ten or more times. As an off-target read in a library built for alpha chains, this beta chain has a frequency of little significance. This chain uses TRBV27 with TRBJ2-5, with unresolved D. From germline, CDR1 is MNHEY and CDR2 SMNVEV (reference sequence). V was clipped by 5 bases and J by 5 bases, with 15 bases between them. The CDR3 consists of 14 residues. CDR3 nucleotides: TGTGCCAGCAGTCCGGGTCCTCGGCGGGAGACCCAGTACTTC. This translates into CASSPGPRRETQYF.

This clonotype appeared many times. This beta chain is a stray read from a library made for alpha chains; its abundance is not meaningful. The genes are TRBV4-1 and TRBJ1-2, with D uncertain. The V and J ends lost 0 bases and 5 bases respectively, with 13 bases between them. Germline V gives CDR1 MGHRA, CDR2 YSYEKL. This CDR3 spans 15 amino acids. CDR3 loop: CASSQDSPVFYGYTF. The CDR3, as DNA: TGCGCCAGCAGCCAAGATTCCCCAGTCTTTTATGGCTACACCTTC.

This clonotype is medium-sized in the sample. A library prepared for alpha chains yielded this beta chain as an off-target read; its size is of little meaning. The V and J genes are TRBV5-4 and TRBJ1-2; tentative D call: TRBD1 (6 bases). This CDR3 spans 14 amino acids. V was trimmed by 4 bases and J by 4 bases, leaving 14 bases between them. Germline CDR1 and CDR2: SGHNT and YYREEE (reference sequence). The CDR3 region has the DNA TGTGCCAGCAGCGATGGGCAGGGGTCCTATGGCTACACCTTC. This gives the protein CASSDGQGSYGYTF.

This clonotype was recorded at least ten times. This beta chain turned up in a library designed for alpha chains; as an off-target read, its abundance says little. V and J are TRBV6-5 and TRBJ1-2, with 8 bases fitting TRBD1. The germline gives CDR1 MNHEY, CDR2 SVGAGI. The CDR3 runs 13 residues. The ends lost 5 bases at V and 8 bases at J; junction bases unmatched: 7. The CDR3 reads CASSRDRGIGYTF. The CDR3 nucleotides read TGTGCCAGCAGTAGAGACAGGGGTATCGGCTACACCTTC.

This clonotype was counted at least ten times. Little can be read into the size of this beta chain, an off-target read in a library designed for alpha chains. The chain carries TRBV24-1 and TRBJ1-5; 9 bases line up with TRBD1. From germline, CDR1 is KGHDR and CDR2 SFDVKD. The CDR3 covers 15 residues. J was trimmed by 7 bases and V by 9 bases; bases with no gene match: 12. The CDR3 nucleotides are TGTGCCACCTCGTCCGGGACAGGGTCCTCGCAGCCCCAGCATTTT. This sequence encodes CATSSGTGSSQPQHF.

This clonotype was recorded at least ten times. The size of this beta chain means little, since it is a stray read in a library made for alpha chains. This chain uses TRBV5-5 with TRBJ2-1, with 7 nucleotides matching TRBD1. J lost 3 bases, V lost 4 bases, and 7 bases had no gene match. The CDR3 runs 15 residues. In germline, CDR1 is SGHKS, CDR2 YYEKEE (reference sequence). CDR3 nucleotides: TGTGCCAGCAGCGGAACAGGGGAACTCTACAATGAGCAGTTCTTC. Translated: CASSGTGELYNEQFF.

This clonotype was counted ten times or more. Found in a library prepared for alpha chains, this beta chain is an off-target read, and its abundance has little meaning. The gene calls are TRBV6-5 and TRBJ2-5; 8 nucleotides agree with TRBD1. After removal of 5 bases from V and 5 bases from J, the junction contained 7 bases not matched to a gene. The length of the CDR3 is 14 residues. Germline V gene data show CDR1 as MNHEY and CDR2 as SVGAGI. In DNA form, the CDR3 reads TGTGCCAGCAGTCCAGGGGGCTGGCAGGAGACCCAGTACTTC. Its protein is CASSPGGWQETQYF.

This clonotype came up many times. This beta chain came through as a stray read in a library set up for alpha chains, and its size says little. The chain has TRBV10-3 and TRBJ1-5, with D perhaps TRBD1 (5 bases). CDR1 and CDR2 (germline): ENHRY, SYGVKD. Trimming pared 0 bases from V and 5 bases from J, leaving 11 bases between. The CDR3 has 15 amino acids. The CDR3, as DNA: TGTGCCATCAGTGAGTCGGGCAGGGTGTATCAGCCCCAGCATTTT. Amino acids: CAISESGRVYQPQHF.

The table lists this clonotype with many counts. Being off target in a library aimed at alpha chains, this beta chain has a size of little meaning. The chain is built from TRBV12-3 or TRBV12-4 and TRBJ2-1, with TRBD2 matching 8 bases. Germline trimming cut 8 bases from V and 5 bases from J; bases unmatched to any gene: 11. The CDR3 loop spans 15 amino acids. The CDR3 DNA reads as TGTGCCAGCGGGGGTCTAGCGGGCACCAACAATGAGCAGTTCTTC. It translates to CASGGLAGTNNEQFF.

This clonotype has only a few counts. The library was built for alpha chains, so this beta chain is an off-target read and its size means little. The CDR3 DNA reads TGTGCCAGCAGCTTAGCCAGAACAGGGGGCACTGAAGCTTTCTTT. Its protein product is CASSLARTGGTEAFF. The chain carries TRBV11-2 and TRBJ1-1, with 8 nucleotides matching TRBD1. Germline V gene lookup returns CDR1 SGHAT and CDR2 FQNNGV. V lost 1 base and J lost 4; bases outside the gene matches: 5. The CDR3 contains 15 residues.

This clonotype has only a few counts. For a library built for alpha chains, this beta chain is a stray read; little rests on its size. The chain combines TRBV6-2 or TRBV6-3 with TRBJ1-1, with D perhaps matching TRBD1 (6 bases). CDR1 is MNHEY, CDR2 SVGEGT, per germline. V was trimmed by 5 bases and J by 1 base, leaving 20 bases between them. CDR3 size: 17 residues. The CDR3 nucleotides are TGTGCCAGCAGTGGGTCCCGGGGGCCCATTCCGAACACTGAAGCTTTCTTT. Its protein is CASSGSRGPIPNTEAFF.

This clonotype was counted ten times or more. This beta chain is an unintended read in a library built for alpha chains; its size means little. This rearrangement joins TRBV5-1 to TRBJ1-4; D perhaps matches TRBD1 (6 bases). The CDR3 covers 16 residues. Germline V CDR1 and CDR2: SGHRS, YFSETQ. V gave up 4 bases and J gave up 4 bases, with 17 bases separating them. The CDR3 DNA reads as TGCGCCAGCAGCAAGATCCCGGGACACAATAATGAAAAACTGTTTTTT. As protein: CASSKIPGHNNEKLFF.

This clonotype has at least ten counts. Because this beta chain is a stray read in a library intended to capture alpha chains, its abundance should not be given much weight. The genes are TRBV6-6 and TRBJ2-1; D possibly corresponds to TRBD2 (6 bases). Germline V lookup: CDR1 MNHNY, CDR2 SVGAGI (reference sequence). This CDR3 is built from 14 residues. V lost 6 bases and J lost 5, with 14 bases in between. CDR3 residues: CASRPGDGDNEQFF. The CDR3 DNA follows: TGTGCCAGCAGACCGGGGGATGGGGACAATGAGCAGTTCTTC.

This clonotype was found a few times. This beta chain turned up in a library designed for alpha chains; as an off-target read, its abundance says little. The rearrangement uses TRBV28 and TRBJ1-5, with D possibly being TRBD1 (5 bases). The ends were cut back, 2 bases at V and 7 bases at J, with 15 bases in the middle. CDR1 and CDR2 from the germline V gene are MDHEN and SYDVKM. This CDR3 is built from 15 residues. CDR3 residues: CASSLKSAGRQPQHF. The CDR3 DNA is TGTGCCAGCAGTTTAAAGTCGGCAGGGAGGCAGCCCCAGCATTTT.

About this clonotype: Little can be read into the size of this beta chain, an off-target read in a library designed for alpha chains. This chain joins TRBV30 and TRBJ1-5; 8 nucleotides line up with TRBD1. The CDR3 extends over 15 amino acids. Trimming removed 3 bases from V and 3 bases from J; junction bases left unmatched: 7. Germline V gene lookup returns CDR1 GTSNPN and CDR2 SVGIG (reference sequence). This chain's CDR3 is CAWRIQGGDNQPQHF. CDR3 sequence (DNA): TGTGCCTGGAGGATACAGGGGGGCGACAATCAGCCCCAGCATTTT.

This clonotype appeared many times. In a library made to pick up alpha chains, this beta chain is a stray read with a size that means little. This chain uses TRBV7-6 with TRBJ2-3; TRBD2 matches at 7 bases. This CDR3 has 15 residues. The germline V gene has CDR1 SGHVS and CDR2 FNYEAQ. V was clipped by 0 bases and J by 3 bases; unmatched bases: 3. CDR3: CASSLAGLVTDTQYF. CDR3 nucleotide sequence: TGTGCCAGCAGCTTAGCCGGACTAGTGACAGATACGCAGTATTTT.

This clonotype was seen many times. For a library built for alpha chains, this beta chain is a stray read; little rests on its size. The chain uses TRBV20-1 and TRBJ2-5, with D possibly matching TRBD1 (6 bases). V gave up 5 bases and J gave up 5 bases, with 12 bases separating them. The CDR3 is 12 amino acids. From germline, CDR1 is DFQATT and CDR2 SNEGSKA (reference sequence). CDR3 sequence: CSAAHRDETQYF. The CDR3 nucleotides are TGCAGTGCTGCGCACAGGGATGAGACCCAGTACTTC.

A word on this clonotype: This beta chain turned up in a library designed for alpha chains; as an off-target read, its abundance says little. This chain uses TRBV29-1 with TRBJ2-5, with D perhaps matching TRBD2 (6 bases). V lost 5 bases to trimming and J lost 2 bases, with 15 bases between them. CDR1 is SQVTM and CDR2 is ANQGSEA in the germline V gene. This CDR3 is 14 amino acids long. CDR3 bases: TGCAGCGTTATAGGGACTTCACTACAAGAGACCCAGTACTTC. As protein: CSVIGTSLQETQYF.

Of note for this clonotype: This beta chain slipped into a library made for alpha chains as a stray read, so its size is not meaningful. The chain carries TRBV7-2 and TRBJ1-6; possibly TRBD1 for D (6 bases). Germline CDR1 and CDR2: SGHTA and FQGNSA. V lost 5 bases and J lost 0, with 8 bases in between. The CDR3 is made up of 15 amino acids. This CDR3 is CASSQQGSYNSPLHF. Here the CDR3 DNA reads TGTGCCAGCAGCCAACAGGGCTCCTATAATTCACCCCTCCACTTT.

The table lists this clonotype with many counts. This beta chain slipped into a library made for alpha chains as a stray read, so its size is not meaningful. V and J are TRBV7-2 and TRBJ2-7; 8 bases match TRBD2. This CDR3 comprises 15 residues. Trimming at V came to 1 base and at J to 0 bases, leaving 2 bases not matched to a gene. Per germline, CDR1 SGHTA and CDR2 FQGNSA. The CDR3, as DNA: TGTGCCAGCAGCTTAGGAGCGGGGGCCTCCTACGAGCAGTACTTC. It yields the protein CASSLGAGASYEQYF.

In this sample, this clonotype turned up many times. As an off-target read in a library built for alpha chains, this beta chain has a frequency of little significance. The chain links TRBV7-2 to TRBJ2-7; D not resolved. CDR1 and CDR2 (germline): SGHTA, FQGNSA. With 4 bases removed from V and 7 bases from J, the gap between germline ends came to 20 bases. This CDR3 is 15 amino acids long. The CDR3 reads CASSSNSQLKGEQYF. The CDR3 nucleotides are TGTGCCAGCAGCTCTAACTCTCAGCTTAAGGGTGAGCAGTACTTC.

This clonotype appeared many times. Because the library targeted alpha chains, this beta chain is an off-target read whose size means little. V usage is TRBV6-6 and J usage is TRBJ1-2, with TRBD1 as a possible D gene (5 bases). CDR1 MNHNY and CDR2 SVGAGI come from the germline V gene (reference sequence). With 2 bases removed from V and 1 base from J, the gap between germline ends came to 11 bases. This CDR3 has 15 amino acids. The CDR3 DNA sequence: TGTGCCAGCAGTTACCCCGGACACATTAACTATGGCTACACCTTC. Translation: CASSYPGHINYGYTF.

This clonotype was counted at least ten times. As an off-target read in a library built for alpha chains, this beta chain has a frequency of little significance. The rearrangement links TRBV28 to TRBJ2-5; the D is unclear. V lost 5 bases and J lost 5, with 18 bases in between. The CDR3 consists of 15 residues. Germline V gene data show CDR1 as MDHEN and CDR2 as SYDVKM. CDR3 region: CASSPASSARETQYF. In DNA form, the CDR3 reads TGTGCCAGCAGTCCCGCCAGTTCGGCGAGGGAGACCCAGTACTTC.

In its sample, this clonotype was seen many times. This beta chain was picked up by a library intended for alpha chains and is off target, so its count carries little meaning. The chain employs TRBV5-4 and TRBJ2-5; D may be TRBD2 (7 bases). V lost 3 bases and J lost 4, with 16 bases in between. The CDR3 runs 15 residues. The germline gives CDR1 SGHNT, CDR2 YYREEE (reference sequence). The CDR3 nucleotides are TGTGCCAGCAGCTGGGGGGGGGCGGCACGAGAGACCCAGTACTTC. Translation: CASSWGGAARETQYF.

This clonotype is labeled as medium-sized. For a library built for alpha chains, this beta chain is a stray read; little rests on its size. The chain is built from TRBV6-1 and TRBJ2-7; TRBD1 aligns across 10 bases. The CDR3 has 15 residues. Germline values: CDR1 MNHNS, CDR2 SASEGT. With 8 bases clipped from V and 6 bases from J, the junction kept 13 bases outside the gene matches. The CDR3 spells CASSPRGDRGSEQYF. CDR3 nucleotide sequence: TGTGCCAGCTCCCCAAGGGGGGACAGGGGTTCCGAGCAGTACTTC.

This clonotype showed up many times. In a library made to pick up alpha chains, this beta chain is a stray read with a size that means little. The chain has TRBV5-4 and TRBJ2-5; TRBD2 is a possible D gene (6 bases). The CDR3 is 14 amino acids. Germline loops: CDR1 SGHNT, CDR2 YYREEE (reference sequence). V dropped 4 bases and J dropped 1 base, with 11 bases sitting between them. The CDR3 region has the DNA TGTGCCAGCAGCCCGACGGGAGCCCAAGAGACCCAGTACTTC. It encodes CASSPTGAQETQYF.

The sample holds many counts of this clonotype. Being off target in a library aimed at alpha chains, this beta chain has a size of little meaning. The chain joins TRBV5-5 to TRBJ2-2, with D hard to call. The CDR3 consists of 15 residues. V dropped 3 bases and J dropped 2 bases, with 11 bases sitting between them. Germline-derived CDR1 and CDR2 are SGHKS and YYEKEE (reference sequence). The CDR3 sequence is CASSSLSPNTGELFF. The CDR3 DNA follows: TGTGCCAGCAGCTCCCTGAGCCCTAACACCGGGGAGCTGTTTTTT.

For this clonotype: Found in a library prepared for alpha chains, this beta chain is an off-target read, and its abundance has little meaning. The CDR3 loop is CSARRRGDAYEQYF. The DNA of the CDR3 is TGCAGTGCTAGAAGGCGGGGGGACGCTTACGAGCAGTACTTC. The chain carries TRBV20-1 and TRBJ2-7, with TRBD2 matching over 8 bases. The CDR3 extends over 14 amino acids. J lost 4 bases, V lost 2 bases, and 7 bases had no gene match. Germline assignment: CDR1 DFQATT and CDR2 SNEGSKA (reference sequence).

This clonotype was counted ten times or more. Little can be read into the size of this beta chain, an off-target read in a library designed for alpha chains. This chain links TRBV28 with TRBJ1-2; TRBD1 aligns across 10 bases. The CDR3 is 15 amino acids. The V gene's germline CDR1 is MDHEN and CDR2 SYDVKM. Trimming removed 5 bases from V and 8 bases from J; junction bases left unmatched: 11. CDR3 DNA sequence: TGTGCCAGCAGTCAGCCGGGACAGGGGCAGAGAGGCTACACCTTC. Protein: CASSQPGQGQRGYTF.